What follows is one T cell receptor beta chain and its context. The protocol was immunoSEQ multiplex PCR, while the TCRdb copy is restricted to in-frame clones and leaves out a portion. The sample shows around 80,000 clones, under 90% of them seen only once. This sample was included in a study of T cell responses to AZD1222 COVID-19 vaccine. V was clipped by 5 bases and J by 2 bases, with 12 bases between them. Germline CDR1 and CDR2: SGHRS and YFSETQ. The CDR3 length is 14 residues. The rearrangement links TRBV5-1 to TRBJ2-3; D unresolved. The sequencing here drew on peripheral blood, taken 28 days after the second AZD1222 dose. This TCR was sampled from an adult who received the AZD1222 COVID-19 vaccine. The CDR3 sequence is CASRKSLNTDTQYF. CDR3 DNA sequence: TGCGCCAGCAGAAAATCGCTCAACACAGATACGCAGTATTTT.